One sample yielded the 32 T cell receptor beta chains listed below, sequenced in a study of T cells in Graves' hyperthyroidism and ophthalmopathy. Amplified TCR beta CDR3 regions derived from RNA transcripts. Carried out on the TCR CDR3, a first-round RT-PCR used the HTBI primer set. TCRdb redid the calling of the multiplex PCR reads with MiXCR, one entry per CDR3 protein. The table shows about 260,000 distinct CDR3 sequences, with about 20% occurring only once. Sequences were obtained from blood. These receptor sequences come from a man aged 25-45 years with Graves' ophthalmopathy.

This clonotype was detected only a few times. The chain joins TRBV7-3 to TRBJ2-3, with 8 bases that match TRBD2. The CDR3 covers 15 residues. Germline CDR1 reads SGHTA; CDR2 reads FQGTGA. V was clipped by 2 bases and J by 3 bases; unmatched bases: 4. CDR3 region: CASSLLGLVTDTQYF. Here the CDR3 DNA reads TGTGCCAGCAGCTTATTGGGACTAGTTACAGATACGCAGTATTTT.

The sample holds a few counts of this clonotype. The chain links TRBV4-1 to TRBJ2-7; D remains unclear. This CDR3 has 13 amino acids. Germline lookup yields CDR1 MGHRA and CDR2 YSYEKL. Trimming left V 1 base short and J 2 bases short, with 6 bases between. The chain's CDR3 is CASSQGRAYEQYF. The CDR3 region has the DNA TGCGCCAGCAGCCAAGGACGGGCCTACGAGCAGTACTTC.

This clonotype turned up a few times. CDR3 DNA: TGTGCCATCAGTCTTACAAACCCGGGACAGGGGGCGCGTGACTATGGCTACACCTTC. It is translated as CAISLTNPGQGARDYGYTF. The chain employs TRBV10-3 and TRBJ1-2; 12 nucleotides align to TRBD1. The germline V gene encodes CDR1 ENHRY and CDR2 SYGVKD. This CDR3 is built from 19 residues. V shed 5 bases and J 3 bases; nucleotides not matched to a gene: 16.

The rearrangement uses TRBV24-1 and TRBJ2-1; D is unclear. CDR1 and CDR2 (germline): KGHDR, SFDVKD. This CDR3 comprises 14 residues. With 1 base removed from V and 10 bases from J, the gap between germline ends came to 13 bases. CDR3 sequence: CATSDLSDTGEQFF. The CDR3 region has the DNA TGTGCCACCAGTGATTTAAGCGACACTGGGGAGCAGTTCTTC.

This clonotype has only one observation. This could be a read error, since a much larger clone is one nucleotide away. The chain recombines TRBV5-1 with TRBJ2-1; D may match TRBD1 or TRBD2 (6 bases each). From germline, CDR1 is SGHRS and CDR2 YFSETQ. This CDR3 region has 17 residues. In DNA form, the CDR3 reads TGCACCAGCAGCCCCGGGGGCCTAGCCTCCATCTACAATGAGCAGTTCTTC. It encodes CTSSPGGLASIYNEQFF. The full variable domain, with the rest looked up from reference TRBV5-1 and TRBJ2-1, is KAGVTQTPRYLIKTRGQQVTLSCSPISGHRSVSWYQQTPGQGLQFLFEYFSETQRNKGNFPGRFSGRQFSNSRSEMNVSTLELGDSALYLCTSSPGGLASIYNEQFFGPGTRLTVL.

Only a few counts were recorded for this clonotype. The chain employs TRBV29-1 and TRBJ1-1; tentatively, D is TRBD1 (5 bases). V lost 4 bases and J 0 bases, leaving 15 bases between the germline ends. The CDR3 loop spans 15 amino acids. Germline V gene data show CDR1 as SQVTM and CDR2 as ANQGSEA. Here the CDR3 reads CSVAVVGGVNTEAFF. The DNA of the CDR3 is TGCAGCGTTGCGGTGGTGGGGGGGGTGAACACTGAAGCTTTCTTT.

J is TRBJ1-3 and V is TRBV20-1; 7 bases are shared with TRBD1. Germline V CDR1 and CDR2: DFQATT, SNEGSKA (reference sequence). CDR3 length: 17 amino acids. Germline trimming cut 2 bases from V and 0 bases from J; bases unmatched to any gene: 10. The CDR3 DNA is TGCAGTGCTAGACAGGGGGGCCCCGGGGGCTCTGGAAACACCATATATTTT. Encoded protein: CSARQGGPGGSGNTIYF.

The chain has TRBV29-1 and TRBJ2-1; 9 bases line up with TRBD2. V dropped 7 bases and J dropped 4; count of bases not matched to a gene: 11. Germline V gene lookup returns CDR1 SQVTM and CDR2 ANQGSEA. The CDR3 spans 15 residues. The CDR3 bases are TGCAGCGCAGGGTCCCGACTAGCGGAGTACAATGAGCAGTTCTTC. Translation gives CSAGSRLAEYNEQFF.

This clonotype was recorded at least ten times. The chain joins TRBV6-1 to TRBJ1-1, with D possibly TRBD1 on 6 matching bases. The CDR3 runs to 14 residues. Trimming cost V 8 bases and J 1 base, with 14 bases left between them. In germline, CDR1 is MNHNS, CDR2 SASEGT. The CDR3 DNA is TGTGCCAGCCGGACAAGAGGGGGGAACACTGAAGCTTTCTTT. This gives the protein CASRTRGGNTEAFF.

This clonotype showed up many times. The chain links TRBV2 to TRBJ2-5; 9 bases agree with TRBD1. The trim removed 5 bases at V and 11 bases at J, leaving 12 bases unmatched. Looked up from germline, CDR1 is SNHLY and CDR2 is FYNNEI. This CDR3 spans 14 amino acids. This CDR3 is CASSLRDRASTQYF. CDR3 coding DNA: TGTGCCAGCAGTCTCCGGGACAGGGCCTCTACACAGTACTTC.

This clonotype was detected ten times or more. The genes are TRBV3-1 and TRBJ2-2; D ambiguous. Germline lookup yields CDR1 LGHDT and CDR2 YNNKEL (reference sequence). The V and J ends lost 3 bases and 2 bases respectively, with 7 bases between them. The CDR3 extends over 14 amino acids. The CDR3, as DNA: TGTGCCAGCAGCCAGCGATTAAACACCGGGGAGCTGTTTTTT. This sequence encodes CASSQRLNTGELFF.

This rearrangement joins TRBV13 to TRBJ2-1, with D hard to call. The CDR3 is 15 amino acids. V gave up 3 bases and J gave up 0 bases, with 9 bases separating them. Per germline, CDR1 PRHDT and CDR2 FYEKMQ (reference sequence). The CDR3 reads CASSFVPDSYNEQFF. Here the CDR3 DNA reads TGTGCCAGCAGCTTCGTCCCGGACTCCTACAATGAGCAGTTCTTC.

In DNA form, the CDR3 reads TGTGCCAGCAGTCCTCACAGGGAAGGCGAGCAGTACTTC. Amino acid sequence: CASSPHREGEQYF. This sequence joins TRBV27 and TRBJ2-7; tentative D call: TRBD1 (6 bases). Germline assignment: CDR1 MNHEY and CDR2 SMNVEV (reference sequence). The CDR3 is 13 residues long. V dropped 5 bases and J dropped 6 bases, with 14 bases sitting between them.

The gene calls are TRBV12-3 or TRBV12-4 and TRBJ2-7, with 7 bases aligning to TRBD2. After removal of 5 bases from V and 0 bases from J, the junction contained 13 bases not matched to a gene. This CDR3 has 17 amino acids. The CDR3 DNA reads TGTGCCAGCAGTAATTCAGTGGCGGGAGAACACTCCTACGAGCAGTACTTC. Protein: CASSNSVAGEHSYEQYF.

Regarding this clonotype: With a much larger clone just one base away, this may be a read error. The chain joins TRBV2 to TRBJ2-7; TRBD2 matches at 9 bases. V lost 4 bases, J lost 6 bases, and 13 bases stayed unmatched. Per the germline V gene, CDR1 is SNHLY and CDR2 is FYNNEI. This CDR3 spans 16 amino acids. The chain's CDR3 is CASSGGFGTSTAEQYF. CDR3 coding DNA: TGTGCCAGCAGTGGAGGGTTCGGGACTAGCACGGCCGAGCAGTACTTC. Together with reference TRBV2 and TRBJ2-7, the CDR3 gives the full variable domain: EPEVTQTPSHQVTQMGQEVILRCVPISNHLYFYWYRQILGQKVEFLVSFYNNEISEKSEIFDDQFSVERPDGSNFTLKIRSTKLEDSAMYFCASSGGFGTSTAEQYFGPGTRLTVT.

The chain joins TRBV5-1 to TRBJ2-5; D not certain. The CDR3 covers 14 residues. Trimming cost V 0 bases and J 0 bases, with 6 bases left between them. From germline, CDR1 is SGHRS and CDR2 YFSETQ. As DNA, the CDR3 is TGCGCCAGCAGCTTGGTCTTCAACCAAGAGACCCAGTACTTC. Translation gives CASSLVFNQETQYF. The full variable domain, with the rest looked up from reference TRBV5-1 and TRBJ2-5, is KAGVTQTPRYLIKTRGQQVTLSCSPISGHRSVSWYQQTPGQGLQFLFEYFSETQRNKGNFPGRFSGRQFSNSRSEMNVSTLELGDSALYLCASSLVFNQETQYFGPGTRLLVL.

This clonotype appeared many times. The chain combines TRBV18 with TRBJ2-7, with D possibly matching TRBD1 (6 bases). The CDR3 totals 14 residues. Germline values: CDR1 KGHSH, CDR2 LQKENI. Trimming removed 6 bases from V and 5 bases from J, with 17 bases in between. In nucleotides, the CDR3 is TGTGCCAGCTCCCCTCGAGGGGGTGGGAACGAGCAGTACTTC. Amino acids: CASSPRGGGNEQYF. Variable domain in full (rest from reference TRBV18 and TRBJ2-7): NAGVMQNPRHLVRRRGQEARLRCSPMKGHSHVYWYRQLPEEGLKFMVYLQKENIIDESGMPKERFSAEFPKEGPSILRIQQVVRGDSAAYFCASSPRGGGNEQYFGPGTRLTVT.

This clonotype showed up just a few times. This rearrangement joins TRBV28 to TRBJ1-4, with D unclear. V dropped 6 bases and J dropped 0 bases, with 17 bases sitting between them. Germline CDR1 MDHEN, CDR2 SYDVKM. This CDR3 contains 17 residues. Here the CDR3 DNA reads TGTGCCAGCAGGGACCATGGCTACACCACAACTAATGAAAAACTGTTTTTT. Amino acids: CASRDHGYTTTNEKLFF.

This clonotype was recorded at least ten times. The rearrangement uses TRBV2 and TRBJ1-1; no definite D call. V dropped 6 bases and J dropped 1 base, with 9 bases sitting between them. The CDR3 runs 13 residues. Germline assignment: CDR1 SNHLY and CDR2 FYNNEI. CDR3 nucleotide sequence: TGTGCCAGCAGCGGCGATGGGAACACTGAAGCTTTCTTT. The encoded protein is CASSGDGNTEAFF.

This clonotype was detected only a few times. CDR3 loop: CSARDGYGRAQPQHF. Here the CDR3 DNA reads TGCAGTGCTAGAGATGGATACGGGCGTGCTCAGCCCCAGCATTTT. This chain joins TRBV20-1 and TRBJ1-5, with D unresolved. V lost 0 bases and J 6 bases, leaving 15 bases between the germline ends. CDR1 and CDR2 (germline): DFQATT, SNEGSKA (reference sequence). This CDR3 comprises 15 residues.

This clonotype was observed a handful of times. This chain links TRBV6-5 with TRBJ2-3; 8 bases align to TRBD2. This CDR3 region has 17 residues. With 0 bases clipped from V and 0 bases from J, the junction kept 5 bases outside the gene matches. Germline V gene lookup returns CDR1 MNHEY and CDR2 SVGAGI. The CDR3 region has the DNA TGTGCCAGCAGTTACTCCCTAGCGGGCTCTAGCACAGATACGCAGTATTTT. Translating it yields CASSYSLAGSSTDTQYF.

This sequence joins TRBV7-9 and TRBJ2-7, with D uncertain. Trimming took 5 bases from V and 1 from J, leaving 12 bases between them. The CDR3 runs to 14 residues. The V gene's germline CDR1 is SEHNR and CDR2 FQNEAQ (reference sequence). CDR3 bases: TGTGCCAGCAGCCCCGTTGGGGTGTCCTACGAGCAGTACTTC. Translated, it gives CASSPVGVSYEQYF.

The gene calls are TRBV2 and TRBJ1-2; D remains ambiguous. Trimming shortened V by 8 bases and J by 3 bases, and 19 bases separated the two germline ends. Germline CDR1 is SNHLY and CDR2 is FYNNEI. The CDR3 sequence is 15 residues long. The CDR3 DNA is TGTGCCAGCCCGGGTTTACGGGAATCAGACTATGGCTACACCTTC. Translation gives CASPGLRESDYGYTF.

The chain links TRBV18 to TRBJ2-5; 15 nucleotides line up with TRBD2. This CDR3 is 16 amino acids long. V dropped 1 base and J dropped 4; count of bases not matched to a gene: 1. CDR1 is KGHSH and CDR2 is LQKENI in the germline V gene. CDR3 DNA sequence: TGTGCCAGCTCACCACGGACTAGCGGGAGGGCAGAGACCCAGTACTTC. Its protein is CASSPRTSGRAETQYF. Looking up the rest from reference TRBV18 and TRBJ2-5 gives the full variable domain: NAGVMQNPRHLVRRRGQEARLRCSPMKGHSHVYWYRQLPEEGLKFMVYLQKENIIDESGMPKERFSAEFPKEGPSILRIQQVVRGDSAAYFCASSPRTSGRAETQYFGPGTRLLVL.

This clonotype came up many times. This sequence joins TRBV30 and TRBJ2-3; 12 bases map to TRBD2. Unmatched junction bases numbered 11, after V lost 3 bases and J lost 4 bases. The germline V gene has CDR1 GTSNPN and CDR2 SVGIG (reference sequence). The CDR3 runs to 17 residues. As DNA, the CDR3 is TGTGCCTGGAGGTCTAGCGGGAGGGCCGGTGGTGCAGATACGCAGTATTTT. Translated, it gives CAWRSSGRAGGADTQYF.

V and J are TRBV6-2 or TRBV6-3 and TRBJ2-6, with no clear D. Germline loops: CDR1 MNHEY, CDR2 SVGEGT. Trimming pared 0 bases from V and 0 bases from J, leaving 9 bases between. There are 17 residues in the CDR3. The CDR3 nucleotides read TGTGCCAGCAGTTACTCAACACAGATCTCTGGGGCCAACGTCCTGACTTTC. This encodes CASSYSTQISGANVLTF.

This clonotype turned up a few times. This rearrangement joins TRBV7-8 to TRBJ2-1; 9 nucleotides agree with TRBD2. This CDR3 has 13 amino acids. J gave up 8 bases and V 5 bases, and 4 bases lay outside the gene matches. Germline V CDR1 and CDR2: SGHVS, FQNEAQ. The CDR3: CASSGTSRDEQFF. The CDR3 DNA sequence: TGTGCCAGCAGCGGGACTAGCAGGGATGAGCAGTTCTTC. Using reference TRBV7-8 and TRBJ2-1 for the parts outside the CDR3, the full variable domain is GAGVSQSPRYKVAKRGQDVALRCDPISGHVSLFWYQQALGQGPEFLTYFQNEAQLDKSGLPSDRFFAERPEGSVSTLKIQRTQQEDSAVYLCASSGTSRDEQFFGPGTRLTVL.

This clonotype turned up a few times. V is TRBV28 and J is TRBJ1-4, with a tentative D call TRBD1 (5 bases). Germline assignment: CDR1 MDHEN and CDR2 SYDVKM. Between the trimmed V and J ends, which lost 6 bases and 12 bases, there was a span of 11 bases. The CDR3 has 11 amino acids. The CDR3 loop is CASSRLGELFF. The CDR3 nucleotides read TGTGCCAGCAGCCGGTTAGGGGAACTGTTTTTT.

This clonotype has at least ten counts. The CDR3 nucleotides read TGTGCCACCAGCAAGGGACAGCTCAATCAGCCCCAGCATTTT. Residues: CATSKGQLNQPQHF. The rearrangement links TRBV24-1 to TRBJ1-5; 7 bases map to TRBD1. This CDR3 region has 14 residues. Germline CDR1 KGHDR, CDR2 SFDVKD. With 7 bases clipped from V and 3 bases from J, the junction kept 5 bases outside the gene matches.

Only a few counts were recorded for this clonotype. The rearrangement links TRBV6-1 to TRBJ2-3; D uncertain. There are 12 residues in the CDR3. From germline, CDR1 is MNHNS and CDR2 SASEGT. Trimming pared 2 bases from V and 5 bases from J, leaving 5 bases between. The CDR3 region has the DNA TGTGCCAGCAGTGAATTCCTAGATACGCAGTATTTT. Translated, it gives CASSEFLDTQYF.

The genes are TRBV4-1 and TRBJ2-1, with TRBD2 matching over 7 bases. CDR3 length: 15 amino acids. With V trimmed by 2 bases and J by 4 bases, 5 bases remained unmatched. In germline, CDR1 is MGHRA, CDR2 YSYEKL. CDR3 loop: CASSQREGGYNEQFF. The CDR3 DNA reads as TGCGCCAGCAGCCAAAGGGAGGGAGGGTACAATGAGCAGTTCTTC.

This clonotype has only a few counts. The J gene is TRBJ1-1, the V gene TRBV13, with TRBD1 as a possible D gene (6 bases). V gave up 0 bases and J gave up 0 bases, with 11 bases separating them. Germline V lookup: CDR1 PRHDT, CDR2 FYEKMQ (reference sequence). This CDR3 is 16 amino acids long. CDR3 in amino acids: CASSLGSGEMNTEAFF. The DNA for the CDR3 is TGTGCCAGCAGCTTAGGGTCAGGGGAGATGAACACTGAAGCTTTCTTT. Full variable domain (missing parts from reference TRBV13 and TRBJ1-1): AAGVIQSPRHLIKEKRETATLKCYPIPRHDTVYWYQQGPGQDPQFLISFYEKMQSDKGSIPDRFSAQQFSDYHSELNMSSLELGDSALYFCASSLGSGEMNTEAFFGQGTRLTVV.